A single sample is the source of the 22 T cell receptor beta chains below, sequenced in a study of control samples from healthy donors and cancer patients. Measured with immunoSEQ multiplex PCR; TCRdb has only the in-frame clones, and not every one. The sample lists tens of thousands of clones, 75% to 95% occurring once. The sample was PBMCs. Receptors originate from a man aged 30 to 45 with colorectal cancer.

The chain joins TRBV24-1 to TRBJ1-2; D perhaps matches TRBD1 (5 bases). Trimming removed 0 bases from V and 4 bases from J, with 14 bases in between. From germline, CDR1 is KGHDR and CDR2 SFDVKD. The CDR3 totals 16 residues. The chain's CDR3 is CATSDLRGGFCYGYTF. CDR3 DNA: TGTGCCACCAGTGATTTGAGGGGCGGGTTTTGCTATGGCTACACCTTC.

The J gene is TRBJ2-1, the V gene TRBV6-5; 12 nucleotides align to TRBD2. CDR3 length equals 13 residues. Germline trimming cut 6 bases from V and 6 bases from J; bases unmatched to any gene: 0. Germline V gene lookup returns CDR1 MNHEY and CDR2 SVGAGI. The CDR3 nucleotides read TGTGCCAGCAGACTAGCGGGGGGCAATGAGCAGTTCTTC. Translated: CASRLAGGNEQFF.

The V and J genes are TRBV7-6 and TRBJ1-3, with TRBD1 matching 9 bases. The germline V gene has CDR1 SGHVS and CDR2 FNYEAQ. V shed 5 bases and J 2 bases; nucleotides not matched to a gene: 4. The CDR3 extends over 15 amino acids. The CDR3 loop is CASSRGQGAGNTIYF. CDR3 nucleotide sequence: TGTGCCAGCAGCAGGGGACAGGGTGCTGGAAACACCATATATTTT. The full variable domain, in which reference TRBV7-6 and TRBJ1-3 provide the parts outside the CDR3, is GAGVSQSPRYKVTKRGQDVALRCDPISGHVSLYWYRQALGQGPEFLTYFNYEAQQDKSGLPNDRFSAERPEGSISTLTIQRTEQRDSAMYRCASSRGQGAGNTIYFGEGSWLTVV.

The chain links TRBV14 to TRBJ2-3; 11 bases agree with TRBD1. The germline V gene has CDR1 SGHDN and CDR2 FVKESK. The trim removed 4 bases at V and 3 bases at J, leaving 9 bases unmatched. CDR3 length: 17 amino acids. CDR3 bases: TGTGCCAGCAGCCGGGGGACAGGGGGTTTGTTGACAGATACGCAGTATTTT. Protein sequence: CASSRGTGGLLTDTQYF. Filled out from reference TRBV14 and TRBJ2-3, the complete variable domain reads EAGVTQFPSHSVIEKGQTVTLRCDPISGHDNLYWYRRVMGKEIKFLLHFVKESKQDESGMPNNRFLAERTGGTYSTLKVQPAELEDSGVYFCASSRGTGGLLTDTQYFGPGTRLTVL.

The chain joins TRBV3-1 (or the pseudogene TRBV3-2) to TRBJ2-2; 7 nucleotides align to TRBD2. After removal of 4 bases from V and 0 bases from J, the junction contained 14 bases not matched to a gene. Germline CDR1 is LGHDT and CDR2 is YNNKEL (reference sequence). The CDR3 runs to 19 residues. The CDR3 nucleotides are TGTGCCAGCAGCCCGATTCTTCAATCGGGAGGTCCGAACACCGGGGAGCTGTTTTTT. It codes for CASSPILQSGGPNTGELFF.

V gene TRBV30 combines with J gene TRBJ2-7; no clear D gene. Between the trimmed V and J ends, which lost 1 base and 2 bases, there was a span of 6 bases. The CDR3 has 12 amino acids. Germline V gene lookup returns CDR1 GTSNPN and CDR2 SVGIG (reference sequence). CDR3 sequence reads: CAWSGIPYEQYF. CDR3 DNA: TGTGCCTGGAGTGGGATACCCTACGAGCAGTACTTC.

The chain recombines TRBV7-9 with TRBJ2-1; D is possibly TRBD1 or TRBD2 (6 bases each). The CDR3 totals 14 residues. Deletions cut 5 bases from V and 4 bases from J, with 12 bases between. CDR1 and CDR2 (germline): SEHNR, FQNEAQ (reference sequence). The CDR3, as DNA: TGTGCCAGCAGCCCGGGGGCGGGGTACAATGAGCAGTTCTTC. It codes for CASSPGAGYNEQFF.

The rearrangement joins TRBV20-1 to TRBJ2-2, with TRBD2 identical over 7 bases. The CDR3 has 15 amino acids. After removal of 3 bases from V and 6 bases from J, the junction contained 10 bases not matched to a gene. The V gene's germline CDR1 is DFQATT and CDR2 SNEGSKA (reference sequence). The CDR3 DNA follows: TGCAGTGCTAGTCCGACAGCCGGGGGGTCCGGGGAGCTGTTTTTT. Residues: CSASPTAGGSGELFF.

The rearrangement joins TRBV7-2 to TRBJ2-3; D assignment may be TRBD1 or TRBD2 (5 bases each). The germline CDR1 and CDR2 sequences are SGHTA and FQGNSA. V dropped 4 bases and J dropped 0 bases, with 11 bases sitting between them. The CDR3 spans 15 residues. The CDR3 DNA reads TGTGCCAGCAGCTACGCCGGGGCTAGCACAGATACGCAGTATTTT. Its translation is CASSYAGASTDTQYF.

The rearrangement links TRBV7-9 to TRBJ2-1; 9 nucleotides align to TRBD1. After removal of 7 bases from V and 6 bases from J, the junction contained 10 bases not matched to a gene. Germline-derived CDR1 and CDR2 are SEHNR and FQNEAQ (reference sequence). CDR3 size: 15 residues. CDR3 loop: CASTIVTGGFNEQFF. CDR3 bases: TGTGCCAGCACCATAGTAACAGGGGGCTTCAATGAGCAGTTCTTC.

The chain is built from TRBV11-2 and TRBJ2-3; the D is unclear. The ends were cut back, 1 base at V and 0 bases at J, with 11 bases in the middle. In germline, CDR1 is SGHAT, CDR2 FQNNGV. The CDR3 covers 16 residues. DNA for the CDR3: TGTGCCAGCAGCTTAGCGGCATTGAAGAGCACAGATACGCAGTATTTT. Amino acid sequence: CASSLAALKSTDTQYF.

The chain joins TRBV6-6 to TRBJ2-5, with D uncertain. Germline assignment: CDR1 MNHNY and CDR2 SVGAGI (reference sequence). The CDR3 totals 11 residues. V was cut by 9 bases and J by 4 bases, with 9 bases left in between. Here the CDR3 reads CASRIGETQYF. DNA of the CDR3: TGTGCCAGTCGAATTGGAGAGACCCAGTACTTC.

The chain uses TRBV7-8 and TRBJ2-3; D may be TRBD1 or TRBD2 (5 bases each). This CDR3 region has 15 residues. Germline CDR1 is SGHVS and CDR2 is FQNEAQ. V lost 4 bases, J lost 6 bases, and 17 bases lay in between. CDR3 amino acids: CASSSWVAGADTQYF. In DNA form, the CDR3 reads TGTGCCAGCAGCTCCTGGGTCGCCGGGGCGGATACGCAGTATTTT.

The V call is TRBV18, the J call TRBJ2-1; D gene ambiguous. V was trimmed by 3 bases and J by 2 bases, leaving 11 bases between them. The CDR3 is 15 amino acids. Germline CDR1 is KGHSH and CDR2 is LQKENI. The CDR3: CASSPSVEPYNEQFF. For the CDR3, the DNA is TGTGCCAGCTCACCCTCGGTTGAACCCTACAATGAGCAGTTCTTC.

The CDR3 DNA sequence: TGCGCCAGCAGCTCCGGGACAGGCATCTTCCGCACTGAAGCTTTCTTT. This codes for CASSSGTGIFRTEAFF. The chain carries TRBV5-1 and TRBJ1-1, with 8 bases matching TRBD1. The CDR3 is 16 residues long. The germline gives CDR1 SGHRS, CDR2 YFSETQ. The junction had 11 bases not matched to a gene; V was cut back by 3 bases and J by 4 bases. The whole variable domain, remainder taken from reference TRBV5-1 and TRBJ1-1, is KAGVTQTPRYLIKTRGQQVTLSCSPISGHRSVSWYQQTPGQGLQFLFEYFSETQRNKGNFPGRFSGRQFSNSRSEMNVSTLELGDSALYLCASSSGTGIFRTEAFFGQGTRLTVV.

The V and J genes are TRBV12-3 or TRBV12-4 and TRBJ2-7; unclear D gene. Trimming took 5 bases from V and 4 from J, leaving 9 bases between them. The length of the CDR3 is 12 residues. CDR3 loop: CASSPMGYEQYF. The CDR3 bases are TGTGCCAGCAGTCCCATGGGGTACGAGCAGTACTTC.

In its sample, this clone was seen a few times. The chain has TRBV30 and TRBJ1-5, with D possibly matching TRBD1 (6 bases). Trimming took 1 base from V and 5 from J, leaving 12 bases between them. This CDR3 region has 14 residues. The germline CDR1 and CDR2 sequences are GTSNPN and SVGIG (reference sequence). CDR3 in DNA: TGTGCCTGGAGTGCGGTGACAGGCGATCAGCCCCAGCATTTT. It is translated as CAWSAVTGDQPQHF.

This clone has more than one count but fewer than ten. This chain joins TRBV15 and TRBJ2-7; 9 bases line up with TRBD1. Trimming cost V 1 base and J 4 bases; bases outside gene matches: 5. CDR3 size: 15 residues. Looked up from germline, CDR1 is LNHNV and CDR2 is YYDKDF (reference sequence). The DNA of the CDR3 is TGTGCCACCAGCAGAGGGACAGGGGACGTTTACGAGCAGTACTTC. Its translation: CATSRGTGDVYEQYF.

As to this clone: One end of the junction is discordant with germline, which a read error may explain. Other DNA sequences in the same sample also yield this CDR3. The J gene is TRBJ1-5, the V gene TRBV2; TRBD1 matches 9 bases. Looked up from germline, CDR1 is SNHLY and CDR2 is FYNNEI. This CDR3 is 15 amino acids long. In DNA, the CDR3 is TGTGCCAGTAGTGATCAACAGGGGGCCTATCAGCCCCAGCATTTT. It yields the protein CASSDQQGAYQPQHF.

This chain joins TRBV19 and TRBJ1-4, with D unresolved. V was shortened by 1 base and J by 7 bases, with 10 bases between the two germline ends. Germline lookup yields CDR1 LNHDA and CDR2 SQIVND (reference sequence). The CDR3 loop spans 14 amino acids. The CDR3 sequence: CASSIGGRSEKLFF. CDR3 nucleotides: TGTGCCAGTAGTATAGGAGGGCGTAGTGAAAAACTGTTTTTT.

The rearrangement uses TRBV24-1 and TRBJ2-1; 13 nucleotides agree with TRBD2. In germline, CDR1 is KGHDR, CDR2 SFDVKD. Losses at the gene ends were 4 bases for V and 7 bases for J; bases not matched to a gene: 9. This CDR3 has 17 amino acids. The CDR3 reads CATSEARTSGGRNEQFF. The CDR3 DNA is TGTGCCACCAGTGAGGCGCGGACTAGCGGGGGACGAAATGAGCAGTTCTTC.

The chain joins TRBV4-1 to TRBJ2-5, with D unresolved. Germline CDR1 is MGHRA and CDR2 is YSYEKL. This CDR3 region has 13 residues. V gave up 0 bases and J gave up 5 bases, with 7 bases separating them. The CDR3 sequence: CASSQDAEETQYF. The CDR3 DNA reads TGCGCCAGCAGCCAAGATGCAGAGGAGACCCAGTACTTC.